The 28 T cell receptor beta chains presented below share a single source sample, sequenced in a study of CD8 T cells in ankylosing spondylitis. TCRdb recomputed calls from the 5' RACE reads with MiXCR, one row per CDR3 protein. The data show more than 250,000 distinct CDR3 sequences, with 6.5% to 10% seen just once and less than 15% held by the top ten. These receptors have no identified antigens. Whole-study results and caveats: A TCR beta motif of fewer than 10 highly homologous variants seemed to mark ankylosing spondylitis blood.

Material for sequencing was blood, either unsorted or a sorted T cell fraction (not recorded which). The receptors were sampled from a male donor with ankylosing spondylitis.

This clonotype was observed a handful of times. The gene calls are TRBV24-1 and TRBJ2-2; 7 bases map to TRBD2. V gave up 4 bases and J gave up 5 bases; unmatched junction bases: 12. Looked up from germline, CDR1 is KGHDR and CDR2 is SFDVKD. This CDR3 has 17 amino acids. The CDR3 spells CATSDYTGTRGTGELFF. In nucleotides, the CDR3 is TGTGCCACCAGTGACTACACCGGGACGCGGGGGACCGGGGAGCTGTTTTTT.

This clonotype was picked up many times. The V gene is TRBV6-5, the J gene TRBJ2-1, with 14 positions matching TRBD2. Germline values: CDR1 MNHEY, CDR2 SVGAGI. CDR3 length equals 16 residues. V shed 0 bases, J shed 10 bases, and the junction held 5 bases outside the gene matches. CDR3 protein: CASSYSGLAGGYEQFF. Written as DNA, the CDR3 is TGTGCCAGCAGTTACTCTGGACTAGCGGGAGGTTACGAGCAGTTCTTC.

This clonotype showed up many times. The CDR3 region is CASSSATTIYGYTF. As DNA, the CDR3 is TGTGCCAGCAGTTCCGCGACAACTATCTATGGCTACACCTTC. This sequence joins TRBV28 and TRBJ1-2; D unresolved. Trimming removed 4 bases at V and 4 bases at J, with 13 bases between. Germline V gives CDR1 MDHEN, CDR2 SYDVKM. The CDR3 sequence is 14 residues long.

V usage is TRBV10-3 and J usage is TRBJ2-5; 13 bases are shared with TRBD2. The CDR3 spans 17 residues. CDR1 and CDR2 (germline): ENHRY, SYGVKD. V gave up 6 bases and J gave up 5 bases; unmatched junction bases: 12. The CDR3 loop is CAIRPGGLAGWVETQYF. CDR3 bases: TGTGCCATCAGACCTGGGGGACTAGCGGGATGGGTTGAGACCCAGTACTTC.

This clonotype was seen a few times. The chain is built from TRBV9 and TRBJ2-6, with D perhaps TRBD1 (5 bases). The CDR3 loop spans 15 amino acids. Trimming stripped 4 bases from V and 2 bases from J, with 10 bases between. From germline, CDR1 is SGDLS and CDR2 YYNGEE. In nucleotides, the CDR3 is TGTGCCAGCAGCAACCGACAGACTGGGGCCAACGTCCTGACTTTC. Translating gives CASSNRQTGANVLTF.

This clonotype has more than one count but fewer than ten. The chain joins TRBV6-1 to TRBJ1-2; 7 positions match TRBD1. The junction had 16 bases not matched to a gene; V was cut back by 10 bases and J by 8 bases. This CDR3 contains 14 residues. Germline V CDR1 and CDR2: MNHNS, SASEGT. This CDR3 reads CATTLLQGYGGYTF. In DNA, the CDR3 is TGTGCCACCACTCTCTTACAGGGGTACGGGGGCTACACCTTC.

V usage is TRBV27 and J usage is TRBJ2-1; TRBD1 matches 8 bases. V shed 0 bases, J shed 9 bases, and the junction held 10 bases outside the gene matches. The germline V gene encodes CDR1 MNHEY and CDR2 SMNVEV (reference sequence). The CDR3 sequence is 16 residues long. The CDR3 loop reads CASSLSASDRVGEQFF. DNA for the CDR3: TGTGCCAGCAGTTTATCGGCCTCGGACAGGGTCGGTGAGCAGTTCTTC.

There are a few counts of this clonotype. J is TRBJ2-7 and V is TRBV13; D possibly corresponds to TRBD2 (6 bases). Between the trimmed V and J ends, which lost 5 bases and 1 base, there was a span of 15 bases. Germline V CDR1 and CDR2: PRHDT, FYEKMQ (reference sequence). The length of the CDR3 is 15 residues. CDR3 in amino acids: CASSPTPTSSYEQYF. In nucleotides, the CDR3 is TGTGCCAGCAGCCCAACACCGACTAGTTCCTACGAGCAGTACTTC.

This clonotype occurred a few times. The chain carries TRBV4-1 and TRBJ2-7, with TRBD2 matching over 7 bases. The length of the CDR3 is 16 residues. CDR1 MGHRA and CDR2 YSYEKL come from the germline V gene. V dropped 1 base and J dropped 5; count of bases not matched to a gene: 11. The CDR3 here is CASSQVQRLADNEQYF. CDR3 bases: TGCGCCAGCAGCCAAGTTCAGAGGCTAGCGGATAACGAGCAGTACTTC.

The sample holds many counts of this clonotype. The chain employs TRBV7-2 and TRBJ2-7; TRBD2 matches 12 bases. J was trimmed by 5 bases and V by 1 base; bases with no gene match: 3. From germline, CDR1 is SGHTA and CDR2 FQGNSA. The CDR3 has 15 amino acids. CDR3 DNA sequence: TGTGCCAGCAGCTTAGTGACTAGCGGGGGCCACGAGCAGTACTTC. It yields the protein CASSLVTSGGHEQYF.

The chain carries TRBV7-3 and TRBJ2-7, with 11 bases that match TRBD2. Germline V CDR1 and CDR2: SGHTA, FQGTGA. The CDR3 is 14 residues long. Trimming at V came to 3 bases and at J to 7 bases, leaving 5 bases not matched to a gene. The CDR3 bases are TGTGCCAGCAGCTTGGGGGGGACTAGCGGTGAGCAGTACTTC. Its translation: CASSLGGTSGEQYF.

This clonotype has a handful of counts. The chain is built from TRBV24-1 and TRBJ2-1, with 7 bases aligning to TRBD2. The CDR3 has 16 residues. CDR1 is KGHDR, CDR2 SFDVKD, per germline. With 8 bases clipped from V and 2 bases from J, the junction kept 11 bases outside the gene matches. The CDR3 loop is CATTLVGGGTYNEQFF. The CDR3, as DNA: TGTGCCACCACCCTTGTGGGGGGAGGGACCTACAATGAGCAGTTCTTC.

This clonotype was recorded many times. The V gene is TRBV11-2, the J gene TRBJ2-1; 11 bases line up with TRBD2. V shed 8 bases and J 6 bases; nucleotides not matched to a gene: 12. Germline loops: CDR1 SGHAT, CDR2 FQNNGV. This CDR3 spans 16 amino acids. The DNA of the CDR3 is TGTGCCAGCTTTCAGAGGTTGGGACTAGCGGTCAATGAGCAGTTCTTC. Amino acids: CASFQRLGLAVNEQFF.

This clonotype was seen a handful of times. J is TRBJ2-7 and V is TRBV6-1, with 11 bases identical to TRBD2. CDR3 size: 14 residues. CDR1 is MNHNS, CDR2 SASEGT, per germline. The V segment lost 7 bases and the J segment 3 bases; nucleotides outside the gene matches: 5. The CDR3 is CASIRLAGNYEQYF. The CDR3 DNA is TGTGCCAGCATTCGACTAGCGGGAAACTACGAGCAGTACTTC.

This clonotype has only a few counts. The rearrangement links TRBV4-3 to TRBJ2-1, with D unclear. Germline V gene lookup returns CDR1 LGHNA and CDR2 YSLEER. The CDR3 covers 13 residues. V dropped 2 bases and J dropped 10 bases, with 12 bases sitting between them. In DNA, the CDR3 is TGCGCCAGCAGCCAATACACTTTGGGGGAGCAGTTCTTC. Protein: CASSQYTLGEQFF.

The chain recombines TRBV6-5 with TRBJ2-5; D remains ambiguous. This CDR3 has 16 residues. The germline gives CDR1 MNHEY, CDR2 SVGAGI. The V gene lost 0 bases and the J gene lost 4 bases, with 15 bases spanning the gap. The CDR3 is CASSYSGIVLPETQYF. The CDR3 DNA reads TGTGCCAGCAGTTACTCTGGGATCGTTTTGCCAGAGACCCAGTACTTC.

This clonotype has only a few counts. J is TRBJ1-2 and V is TRBV20-1; 7 bases agree with TRBD1. J was trimmed by 5 bases and V by 3 bases; bases with no gene match: 9. Looked up from germline, CDR1 is DFQATT and CDR2 is SNEGSKA (reference sequence). The CDR3 runs to 14 residues. Written as DNA, the CDR3 is TGCAGTGCTAGGACCAGGGGGGGCGGGTATGGCTACACCTTC. Translation: CSARTRGGGYGYTF.

Points on this clonotype: Compared with germline, one end of the junction differs, possibly owing to a read error. The rearrangement uses TRBV28 and TRBJ1-1; unclear D gene. CDR3 length equals 12 residues. The germline V gene encodes CDR1 MDHEN and CDR2 SYDVKM. The CDR3 DNA reads TGTGCCAGCAGTTTACCCCCTACTGGAGCTTTCTTT. It specifies CASSLPPTGAFF.

Ten or more counts support this clonotype. This chain joins TRBV4-1 and TRBJ2-7; perhaps TRBD1 as D (6 bases). The V gene's germline CDR1 is MGHRA and CDR2 YSYEKL. Trimming took off 4 bases at V and 3 bases at J, with 13 bases between the two ends. The CDR3 is made up of 14 amino acids. This chain's CDR3 is CASSRATGFYEQYF. Written as DNA, the CDR3 is TGCGCCAGCAGCCGGGCGACAGGCTTCTACGAGCAGTACTTC.

This clonotype came up a few times. The chain employs TRBV20-1 and TRBJ2-5, with 8 bases that match TRBD2. The CDR3 is 14 amino acids. V shed 4 bases, J shed 5 bases, and the junction held 9 bases outside the gene matches. Germline-derived CDR1 and CDR2 are DFQATT and SNEGSKA (reference sequence). The CDR3 here is CSAMQREFQETQYF. Written as DNA, the CDR3 is TGCAGTGCTATGCAGCGGGAGTTTCAGGAGACCCAGTACTTC.

The CDR3 sequence: CASSRGQEFGELFF. The CDR3 DNA reads as TGTGCCAGCAGCCGGGGACAGGAGTTCGGGGAGCTGTTTTTT. The genes are TRBV7-8 and TRBJ2-2, with 8 bases matching TRBD1. V was clipped by 5 bases and J by 7 bases; unmatched bases: 6. CDR3 size: 14 residues. CDR1 and CDR2 (germline): SGHVS, FQNEAQ.

This sequence joins TRBV10-3 and TRBJ1-3; 7 bases are shared with TRBD1. Germline V gives CDR1 ENHRY, CDR2 SYGVKD. Unmatched junction bases numbered 8, after V lost 6 bases and J lost 3 bases. The CDR3 extends over 15 amino acids. Written as DNA, the CDR3 is TGTGCCATCAGCGCCACAGGGGACGGTGGAAACACCATATATTTT. Protein sequence: CAISATGDGGNTIYF.

The rearrangement links TRBV5-1 to TRBJ2-7; tentatively, D is TRBD1 (5 bases). Trimming shortened V by 4 bases and J by 3 bases, and 11 bases separated the two germline ends. Germline loops: CDR1 SGHRS, CDR2 YFSETQ. CDR3 length equals 13 residues. CDR3 sequence (DNA): TGCGCCAGCAGCCAGGGTAACAGCTACGAGCAGTACTTC. Protein: CASSQGNSYEQYF.

This clonotype was seen ten or more times. The chain recombines TRBV12-3 or TRBV12-4 with TRBJ2-7; perhaps TRBD1 as D (5 bases). The V end was cut by 3 bases, the J end by 0 bases, with 15 bases between. This CDR3 is built from 16 residues. The CDR3 sequence: CASSLGFDSTSYEQYF. In nucleotides, the CDR3 is TGTGCCAGCAGTTTGGGGTTCGACAGTACCTCCTACGAGCAGTACTTC.

The J gene is TRBJ2-7, the V gene TRBV9, with TRBD2 matching over 7 bases. J lost 2 bases, V lost 4 bases, and 9 bases had no gene match. Germline V CDR1 and CDR2: SGDLS, YYNGEE. The CDR3 covers 15 residues. CDR3 nucleotide sequence: TGTGCCAGCAGCCTGACCGGGACTAACACCTACGAGCAGTACTTC. Translation: CASSLTGTNTYEQYF.

The chain recombines TRBV5-1 with TRBJ2-7; D perhaps matches TRBD1 (5 bases). The germline V and J ends were trimmed by 2 bases and 4 bases, with 13 bases remaining between them. Germline V gives CDR1 SGHRS, CDR2 YFSETQ. The CDR3 covers 14 residues. The CDR3 reads CASSLEQVPYEQYF. The CDR3 DNA sequence: TGCGCCAGCAGCTTAGAACAGGTTCCTTACGAGCAGTACTTC.

This clonotype has more than one count but fewer than ten. The rearrangement joins TRBV5-1 to TRBJ2-1; 10 positions match TRBD2. The CDR3 has 15 amino acids. The V gene end was trimmed by 2 bases and the J gene end by 6 bases; junction bases not matched to a gene: 5. The germline V gene has CDR1 SGHRS and CDR2 YFSETQ. The CDR3 sequence is CASSFALAGANEQFF. CDR3 bases: TGCGCCAGCAGCTTCGCTCTAGCGGGGGCCAATGAGCAGTTCTTC.

This clonotype was found many times. The V call is TRBV5-6, the J call TRBJ2-1; D not certain. The germline CDR1 and CDR2 sequences are SGHDT and YYEEEE. CDR3 length: 15 amino acids. Trimming shortened V by 3 bases and J by 2 bases, and 12 bases separated the two germline ends. The DNA for the CDR3 is TGTGCCAGCAGCTCTCACGGGTCCACCTACAATGAGCAGTTCTTC. Its translation: CASSSHGSTYNEQFF.